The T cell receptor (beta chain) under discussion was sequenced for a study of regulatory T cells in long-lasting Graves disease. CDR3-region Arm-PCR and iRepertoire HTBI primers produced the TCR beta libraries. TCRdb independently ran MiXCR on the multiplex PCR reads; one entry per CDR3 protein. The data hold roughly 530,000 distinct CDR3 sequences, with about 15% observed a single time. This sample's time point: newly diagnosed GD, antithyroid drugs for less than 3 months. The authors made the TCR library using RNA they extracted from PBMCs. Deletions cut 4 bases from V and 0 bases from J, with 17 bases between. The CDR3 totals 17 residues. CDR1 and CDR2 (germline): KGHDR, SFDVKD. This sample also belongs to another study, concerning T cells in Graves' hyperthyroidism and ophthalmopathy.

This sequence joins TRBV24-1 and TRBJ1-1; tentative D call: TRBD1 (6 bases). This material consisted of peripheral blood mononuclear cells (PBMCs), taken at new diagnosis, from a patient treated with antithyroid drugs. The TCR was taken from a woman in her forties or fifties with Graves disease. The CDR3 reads CATSDIAGGGLNTEAFF. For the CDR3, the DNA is TGTGCCACCAGTGACATTGCGGGGGGCGGTTTGAACACTGAAGCTTTCTTT.